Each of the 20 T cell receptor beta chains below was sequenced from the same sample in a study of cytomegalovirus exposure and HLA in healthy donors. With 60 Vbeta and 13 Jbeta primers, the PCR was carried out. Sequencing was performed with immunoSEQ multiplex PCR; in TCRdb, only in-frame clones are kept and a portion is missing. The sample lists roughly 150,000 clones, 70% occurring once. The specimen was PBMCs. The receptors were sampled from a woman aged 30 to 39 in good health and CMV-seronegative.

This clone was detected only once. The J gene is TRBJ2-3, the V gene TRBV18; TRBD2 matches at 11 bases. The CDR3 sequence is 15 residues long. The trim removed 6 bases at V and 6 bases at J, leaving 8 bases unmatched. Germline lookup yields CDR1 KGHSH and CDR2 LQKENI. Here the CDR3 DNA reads TGTGCCAGCTCTCTGACTAGCGGGGAAGGGGATACGCAGTATTTT. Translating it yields CASSLTSGEGDTQYF.

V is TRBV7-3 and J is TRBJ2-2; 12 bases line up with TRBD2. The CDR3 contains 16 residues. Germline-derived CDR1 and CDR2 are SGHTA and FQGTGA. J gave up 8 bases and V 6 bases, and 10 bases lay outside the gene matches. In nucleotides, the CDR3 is TGTGCCAGCAGATTTGGACTAGCGGGGTCTGGAGGGGAGCTGTTTTTT. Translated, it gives CASRFGLAGSGGELFF. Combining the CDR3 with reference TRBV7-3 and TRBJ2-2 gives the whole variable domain GAGVSQTPSNKVTEKGKYVELRCDPISGHTALYWYRQSLGQGPEFLIYFQGTGAADDSGLPNDRFFAVRPEGSVSTLKIQRTERGDSAVYLCASRFGLAGSGGELFFGEGSRLTVL.

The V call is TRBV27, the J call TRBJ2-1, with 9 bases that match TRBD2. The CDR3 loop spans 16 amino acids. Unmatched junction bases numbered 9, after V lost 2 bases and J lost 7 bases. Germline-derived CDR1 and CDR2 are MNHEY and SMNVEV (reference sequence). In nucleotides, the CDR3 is TGTGCCAGCAGTTTAATGGGTGCTAGCGGGACTAATGAGCAGTTCTTC. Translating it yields CASSLMGASGTNEQFF.

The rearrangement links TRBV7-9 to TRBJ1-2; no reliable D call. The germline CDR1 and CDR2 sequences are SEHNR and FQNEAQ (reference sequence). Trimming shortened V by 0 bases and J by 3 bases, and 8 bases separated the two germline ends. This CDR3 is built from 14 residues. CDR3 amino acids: CASSLAGSYYGYTF. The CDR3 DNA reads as TGTGCCAGCAGCTTAGCGGGCAGCTACTATGGCTACACCTTC.

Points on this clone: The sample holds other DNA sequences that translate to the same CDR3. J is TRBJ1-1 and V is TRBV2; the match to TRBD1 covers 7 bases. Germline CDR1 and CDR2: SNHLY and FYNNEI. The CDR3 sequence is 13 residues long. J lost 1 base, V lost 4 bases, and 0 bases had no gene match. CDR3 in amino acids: CASSGQGNTEAFF. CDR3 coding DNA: TGTGCCAGCAGTGGACAGGGGAACACTGAAGCTTTCTTT.

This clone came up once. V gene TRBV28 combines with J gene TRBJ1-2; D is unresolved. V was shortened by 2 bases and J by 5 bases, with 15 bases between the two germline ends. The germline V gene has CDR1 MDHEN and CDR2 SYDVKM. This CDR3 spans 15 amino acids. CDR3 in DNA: TGTGCCAGCAGTTTAGGAGGATCAGAATGGTATGGCTACACCTTC. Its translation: CASSLGGSEWYGYTF.

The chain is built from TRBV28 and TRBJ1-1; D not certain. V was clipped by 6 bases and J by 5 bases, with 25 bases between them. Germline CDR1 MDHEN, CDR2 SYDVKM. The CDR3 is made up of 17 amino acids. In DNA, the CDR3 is TGTGCCAGCAGAAACCTCGGGGAACTCAAAGAAGGGACTGAAGCTTTCTTT. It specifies CASRNLGELKEGTEAFF.

CDR3 coding DNA: TGTGCCAGTAGCCCCCGGACAGGGCAAAAACTGTTTTTT. This gives the protein CASSPRTGQKLFF. This chain connects TRBV19 to TRBJ1-4; TRBD1 matches at 8 bases. Germline CDR1 reads LNHDA; CDR2 reads SQIVND (reference sequence). The V segment lost 6 bases and the J segment 9 bases; nucleotides outside the gene matches: 6. The CDR3 covers 13 residues.

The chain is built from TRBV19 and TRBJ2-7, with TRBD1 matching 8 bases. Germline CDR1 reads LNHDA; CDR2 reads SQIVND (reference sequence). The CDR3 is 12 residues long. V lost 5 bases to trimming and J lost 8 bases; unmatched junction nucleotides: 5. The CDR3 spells CASSEGTGKQYF. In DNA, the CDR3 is TGTGCCAGTAGTGAAGGGACAGGTAAGCAGTACTTC.

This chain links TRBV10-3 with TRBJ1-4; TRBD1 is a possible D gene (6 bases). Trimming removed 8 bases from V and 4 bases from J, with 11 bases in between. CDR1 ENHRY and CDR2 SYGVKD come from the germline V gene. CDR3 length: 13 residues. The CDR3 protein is CAIGGGGNEKLFF. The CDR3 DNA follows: TGTGCCATCGGAGGGGGGGGTAATGAAAAACTGTTTTTT.

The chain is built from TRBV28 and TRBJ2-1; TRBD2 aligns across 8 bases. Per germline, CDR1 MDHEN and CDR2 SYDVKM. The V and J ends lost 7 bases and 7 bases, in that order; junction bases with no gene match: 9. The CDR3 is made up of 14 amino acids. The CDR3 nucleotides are TGTGCCAGCACCGGGGGGCGGGAGGAAAATGAGCAGTTCTTC. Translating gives CASTGGREENEQFF.

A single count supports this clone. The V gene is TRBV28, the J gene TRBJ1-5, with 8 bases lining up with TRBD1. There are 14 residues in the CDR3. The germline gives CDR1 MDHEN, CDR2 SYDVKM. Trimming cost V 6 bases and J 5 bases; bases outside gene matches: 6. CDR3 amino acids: CASRPGTGYQPQHF. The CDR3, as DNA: TGTGCCAGCAGGCCCGGGACAGGTTATCAGCCCCAGCATTTT. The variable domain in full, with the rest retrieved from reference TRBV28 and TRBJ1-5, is DVKVTQSSRYLVKRTGEKVFLECVQDMDHENMFWYRQDPGLGLRLIYFSYDVKMKEKGDIPEGYSVSREKKERFSLILESASTNQTSMYLCASRPGTGYQPQHFGDGTRLSIL.

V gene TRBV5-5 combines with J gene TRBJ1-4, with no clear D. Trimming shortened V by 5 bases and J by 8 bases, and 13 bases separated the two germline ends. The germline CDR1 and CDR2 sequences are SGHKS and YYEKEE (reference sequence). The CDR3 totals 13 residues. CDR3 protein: CASSLGSGEKLFF. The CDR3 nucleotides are TGTGCCAGCAGTCTGGGCAGTGGAGAAAAACTGTTTTTT.

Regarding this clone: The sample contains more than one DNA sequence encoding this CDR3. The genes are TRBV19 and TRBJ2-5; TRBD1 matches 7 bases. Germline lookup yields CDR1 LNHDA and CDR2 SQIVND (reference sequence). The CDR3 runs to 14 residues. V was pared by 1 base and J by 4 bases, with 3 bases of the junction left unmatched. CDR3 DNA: TGTGCCAGTAGTATAGGGACAGGAGGAGAGACCCAGTACTTC. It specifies CASSIGTGGETQYF.

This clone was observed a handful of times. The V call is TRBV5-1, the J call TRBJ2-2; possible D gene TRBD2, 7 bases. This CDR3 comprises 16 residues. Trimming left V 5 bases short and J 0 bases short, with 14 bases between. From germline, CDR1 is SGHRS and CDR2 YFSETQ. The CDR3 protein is CASRRGGDSNTGELFF. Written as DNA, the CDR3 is TGCGCCAGCAGGCGCGGGGGCGATTCGAACACCGGGGAGCTGTTTTTT.

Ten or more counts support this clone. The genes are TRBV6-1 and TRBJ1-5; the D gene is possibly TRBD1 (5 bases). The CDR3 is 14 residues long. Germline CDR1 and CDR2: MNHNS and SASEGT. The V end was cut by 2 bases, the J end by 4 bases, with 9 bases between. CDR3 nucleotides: TGTGCCAGCAGTGAAATGACAGTGAATCAGCCCCAGCATTTT. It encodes CASSEMTVNQPQHF.

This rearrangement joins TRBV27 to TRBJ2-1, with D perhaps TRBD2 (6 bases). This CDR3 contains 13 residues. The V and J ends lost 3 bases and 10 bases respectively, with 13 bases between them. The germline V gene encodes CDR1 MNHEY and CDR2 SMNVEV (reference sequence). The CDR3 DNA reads TGTGCCAGCAGTTTTTCTGACGGAGGGGAGCAGTTCTTC. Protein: CASSFSDGGEQFF.

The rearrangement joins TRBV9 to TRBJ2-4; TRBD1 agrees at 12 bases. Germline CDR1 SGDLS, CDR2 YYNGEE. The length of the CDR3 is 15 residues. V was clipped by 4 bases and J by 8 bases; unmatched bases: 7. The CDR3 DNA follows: TGTGCCAGCAGCCGAGGGACAGGGGGCTTGGACATTCAGTACTTC. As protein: CASSRGTGGLDIQYF.

The CDR3 loop reads CASSLGGRGAPETQYF. The CDR3, as DNA: TGTGCCAGCAGCTTGGGGGGGCGGGGGGCCCCAGAGACCCAGTACTTC. This chain links TRBV5-5 with TRBJ2-5; TRBD2 matches at 8 bases. J was trimmed by 4 bases and V by 0 bases; bases with no gene match: 8. This CDR3 is 16 amino acids long. CDR1 is SGHKS, CDR2 YYEKEE, per germline (reference sequence). Drawing the rest from reference TRBV5-5 and TRBJ2-5, the complete variable domain is DAGVTQSPTHLIKTRGQQVTLRCSPISGHKSVSWYQQVLGQGPQFIFQYYEKEERGRGNFPDRFSARQFPNYSSELNVNALLLGDSALYLCASSLGGRGAPETQYFGPGTRLLVL.

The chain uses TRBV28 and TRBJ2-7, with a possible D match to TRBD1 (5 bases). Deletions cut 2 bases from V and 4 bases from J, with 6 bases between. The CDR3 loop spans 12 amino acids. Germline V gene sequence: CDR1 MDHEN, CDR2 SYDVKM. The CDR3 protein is CASSLRGYEQYF. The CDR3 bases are TGTGCCAGCAGTTTAAGGGGATACGAGCAGTACTTC.